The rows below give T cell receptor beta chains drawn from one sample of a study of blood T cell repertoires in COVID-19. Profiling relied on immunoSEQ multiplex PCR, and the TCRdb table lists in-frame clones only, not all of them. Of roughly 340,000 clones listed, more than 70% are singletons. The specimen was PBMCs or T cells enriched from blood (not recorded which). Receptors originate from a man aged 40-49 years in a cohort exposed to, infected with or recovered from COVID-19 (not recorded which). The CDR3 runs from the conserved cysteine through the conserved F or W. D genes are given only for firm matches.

CDR3 DNA: TGTGCCAGCAGCCTCGGAGGGTCCCAAGAGACCCAGTACTTC
CDR3 protein: CASSLGGSQETQYF
V gene: TRBV7-2
D gene: .
J gene: TRBJ2-5
CDR3 length: 14

CDR3 DNA: TGTGCCAGTAGTATCGGAACTAGCGGGAGTCGCTTCCCCCAGTACTTC
CDR3 protein: CASSIGTSGSRFPQYF
V gene: TRBV19
D gene: TRBD2
J gene: TRBJ2-5
CDR3 length: 16

CDR3 DNA: TGTGCCAGCAGCCCCCGGGGGGGCGGAGAGACCCAGTACTTC
CDR3 protein: CASSPRGGGETQYF
V gene: TRBV11-1
D gene: TRBD2
J gene: TRBJ2-5
CDR3 length: 14

CDR3 DNA: TGTGCCAGCAGTGAAGTAAGGACAGCCGGCACCTACGAGCAGTACTTC
CDR3 protein: CASSEVRTAGTYEQYF
V gene: TRBV6-1
D gene: .
J gene: TRBJ2-7
CDR3 length: 16

CDR3 DNA: TGCGCCAGCAGGGACAGGGAAGGGGGCACAGATACGCAGTATTTT
CDR3 protein: CASRDREGGTDTQYF
V gene: TRBV10-2
D gene: TRBD1
J gene: TRBJ2-3
CDR3 length: 15

CDR3 DNA: TGTGCCAGCAGCCAAACGGGCAGGGGGCCCGAGCAGTACTTC
CDR3 protein: CASSQTGRGPEQYF
V gene: TRBV7-9
D gene: TRBD1
J gene: TRBJ2-7
CDR3 length: 14

CDR3 DNA: TGTGCCATCAGGGGGACTAGCGGGAGATCAGATACGCAGTATTTT
CDR3 protein: CAIRGTSGRSDTQYF
V gene: TRBV10-3
D gene: TRBD2
J gene: TRBJ2-3
CDR3 length: 15

CDR3 DNA: TGCAGCGTTCTCGGGGGAGCCGGCACAGATACGCAGTATTTT
CDR3 protein: CSVLGGAGTDTQYF
V gene: TRBV29-1
D gene: .
J gene: TRBJ2-3
CDR3 length: 14

CDR3 DNA: TGTGCCAGCAGCTTAGATAGACTCTTCACCTACGAGCAGTACTTC
CDR3 protein: CASSLDRLFTYEQYF
V gene: TRBV7-9
D gene: .
J gene: TRBJ2-7
CDR3 length: 15

CDR3 DNA: TGCGCCAGCAGCTTGGCCGGGGGGACTAGCGGGATTCGGGCTTACGAGCAGTACTTC
CDR3 protein: CASSLAGGTSGIRAYEQYF
V gene: TRBV5-1
D gene: TRBD2
J gene: TRBJ2-7
CDR3 length: 19

CDR3 DNA: TGCGCCAGCACCAACCCCGGGACAGGAAACTATGGCTACACCTTC
CDR3 protein: CASTNPGTGNYGYTF
V gene: TRBV10-2
D gene: TRBD1
J gene: TRBJ1-2
CDR3 length: 15

CDR3 DNA: TGTGCCAGCAGCACAACCCTTACGGGACAGGGGGCAACCGGGGAGCTGTTTTTT
CDR3 protein: CASSTTLTGQGATGELFF
V gene: TRBV7-3
D gene: TRBD1
J gene: TRBJ2-2
CDR3 length: 18

CDR3 DNA: TGTGCCAGCAGATCAGGGGGTATTAATTCACCCCTCCACTTT
CDR3 protein: CASRSGGINSPLHF
V gene: TRBV2
D gene: TRBD1
J gene: TRBJ1-6
CDR3 length: 14

CDR3 DNA: TGCAGCGTTAATCCCTCTAGCGGGAGGGCGAACACCGGGGAGCTGTTTTTT
CDR3 protein: CSVNPSSGRANTGELFF
V gene: TRBV29-1
D gene: TRBD2
J gene: TRBJ2-2
CDR3 length: 17